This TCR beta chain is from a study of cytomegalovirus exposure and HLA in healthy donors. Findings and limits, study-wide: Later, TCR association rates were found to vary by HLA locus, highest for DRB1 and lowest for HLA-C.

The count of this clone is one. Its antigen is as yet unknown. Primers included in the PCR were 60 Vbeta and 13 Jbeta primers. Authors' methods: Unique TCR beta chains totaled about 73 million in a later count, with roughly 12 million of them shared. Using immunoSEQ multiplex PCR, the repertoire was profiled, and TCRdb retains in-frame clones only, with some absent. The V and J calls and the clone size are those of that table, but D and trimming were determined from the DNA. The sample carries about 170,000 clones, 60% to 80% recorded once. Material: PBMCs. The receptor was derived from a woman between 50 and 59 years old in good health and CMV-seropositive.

CDR3 DNA sequence: TGCGCCAGCAGCTTGGCCGAATCCAAACTTTACCCCACAGATACGCAGTATTTT. Translating it yields CASSLAESKLYPTDTQYF. The rearrangement uses TRBV5-1 and TRBJ2-3, with D unresolved. Germline CDR1 SGHRS, CDR2 YFSETQ. This CDR3 contains 18 residues. V lost 0 bases and J lost 2, with 19 bases in between.